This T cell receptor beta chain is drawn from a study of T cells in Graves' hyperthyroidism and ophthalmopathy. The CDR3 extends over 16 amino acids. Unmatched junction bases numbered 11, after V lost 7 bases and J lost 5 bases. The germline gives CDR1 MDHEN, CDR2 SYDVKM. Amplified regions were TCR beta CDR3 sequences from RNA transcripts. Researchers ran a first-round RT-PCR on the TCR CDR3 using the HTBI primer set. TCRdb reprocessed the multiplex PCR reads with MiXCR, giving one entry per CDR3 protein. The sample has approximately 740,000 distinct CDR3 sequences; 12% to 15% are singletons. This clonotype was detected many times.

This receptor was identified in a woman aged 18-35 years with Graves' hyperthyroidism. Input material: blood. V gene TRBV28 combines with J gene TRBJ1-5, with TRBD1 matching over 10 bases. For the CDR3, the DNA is TGTGCCAGCATACAACTCGGACAGGGGGGTTATCAGCCCCAGCATTTT. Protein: CASIQLGQGGYQPQHF.